This TCR beta chain was recorded in a study of blood T cell repertoires in COVID-19. Whole-study context: The United States, Italy and Spain provided the acute and convalescent COVID-19 samples. Nucleic acid was either cDNA or gDNA, and it came from T cells, B-cell-depleted T cells, or PBMCs.

Sequencing used immunoSEQ multiplex PCR; TCRdb keeps in-frame clones, though not all of them. The sample comprises roughly 100,000 clones, 91% of which are singletons, and less than 5.5% rests with the top ten. This receptor was identified in a man between 18 and 29 years old with acute or convalescent COVID-19. Sequenced input: peripheral blood.

CDR3 sequence: CASRAPTNEKLFF. The CDR3 bases are TGTGCCAGCAGGGCCCCAACTAATGAAAAACTGTTTTTT. The chain links TRBV6-5 to TRBJ1-4; D unresolved. Trimming left V 6 bases short and J 0 bases short, with 5 bases between. The germline V gene encodes CDR1 MNHEY and CDR2 SVGAGI. The CDR3 sequence is 13 residues long.